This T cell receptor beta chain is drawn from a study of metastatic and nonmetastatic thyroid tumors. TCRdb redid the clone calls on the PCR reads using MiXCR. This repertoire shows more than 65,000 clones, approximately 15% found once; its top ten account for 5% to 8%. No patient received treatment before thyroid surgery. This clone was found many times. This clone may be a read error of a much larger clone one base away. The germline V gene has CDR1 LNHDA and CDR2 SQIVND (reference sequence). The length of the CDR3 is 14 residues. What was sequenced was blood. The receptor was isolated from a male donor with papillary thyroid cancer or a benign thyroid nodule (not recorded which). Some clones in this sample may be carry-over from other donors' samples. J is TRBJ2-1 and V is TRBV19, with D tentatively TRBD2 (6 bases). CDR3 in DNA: TGTGCCAGTAGTCCTAGACTAGTATACAATGAGCAGCTCTTC. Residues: CASSPRLVYNEQLF.